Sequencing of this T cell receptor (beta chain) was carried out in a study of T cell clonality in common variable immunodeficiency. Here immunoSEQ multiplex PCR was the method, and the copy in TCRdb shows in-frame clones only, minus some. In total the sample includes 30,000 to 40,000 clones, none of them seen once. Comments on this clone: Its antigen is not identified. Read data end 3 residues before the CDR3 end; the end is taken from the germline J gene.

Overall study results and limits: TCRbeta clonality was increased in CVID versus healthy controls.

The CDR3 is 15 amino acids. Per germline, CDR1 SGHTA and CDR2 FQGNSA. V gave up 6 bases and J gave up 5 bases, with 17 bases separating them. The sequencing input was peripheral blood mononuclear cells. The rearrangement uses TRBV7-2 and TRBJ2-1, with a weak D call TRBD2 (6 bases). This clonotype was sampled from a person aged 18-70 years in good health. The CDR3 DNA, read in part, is TGTGCCAGCAGTCTCGGGGGACCGGGAAACAATGAG. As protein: CASSLGGPGNNE. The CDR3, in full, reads CASSLGGPGNNEQFF.